The rows below give T cell receptor beta chains drawn from one sample of a study of CD8 T cells in Susac syndrome. Each CDR3 protein is one row after TCRdb ran MiXCR on the immunoSEQ multiplex PCR reads. The repertoire consists of around 110,000 distinct CDR3 sequences, with roughly 94% occurring once and the leading ten covering about 0.27%. The sample consisted of CD8+ T cells from PBMCs. These receptors all come from a human donor with Susac syndrome. Both conserved end residues are part of each CDR3. The D gene is left open where the match is weak. Not every row has a clone size; where given, it reads once, few, many or a size class.

TRBV13	NA	12	TRBJ2-2	once	CASGRTTGELFF	TGTGCCAGCGGGAGGACTACCGGGGAGCTGTTTTTT
TRBV9	NA	15	TRBJ2-7	NA	CASSVEGARGNEQYF	TGTGCCAGCAGCGTAGAAGGCGCCCGAGGGAACGAGCAGTACTTC
TRBV15	TRBD1	15	TRBJ2-7	NA	CATSRGQGISYEQYF	TGTGCCACCAGCAGAGGACAGGGGATCTCCTACGAGCAGTACTTC
TRBV24-1	NA	15	TRBJ2-4	once	CATSRSELAKNIQYF	TGTGCCACCAGTAGAAGTGAGCTAGCCAAAAACATTCAGTACTTC
TRBV7-6	TRBD1	16	TRBJ2-5	NA	CASSSTGEVRKETQYF	TGTGCCAGCAGCTCAACAGGGGAAGTAAGAAAAGAGACCCAGTACTTC
TRBV6-4	NA	14	TRBJ2-2	NA	CASRRGINTGELFF	TGTGCCAGCCGCAGAGGGATTAACACCGGGGAGCTGTTTTTT
TRBV4-1	NA	13	TRBJ1-5	few	CASSNPGNQPQHF	TGCGCCAGCAGCAACCCCGGAAATCAGCCCCAGCATTTT
TRBV20-1	TRBD1	15	TRBJ1-5	few	CSARVNRGFSQPQHF	TGCAGTGCTAGAGTCAACAGGGGATTCAGTCAGCCCCAGCATTTT
TRBV20-1	NA	13	TRBJ2-1	NA	CSARDTRYNEQFF	TGCAGTGCTAGAGATACGCGTTACAATGAGCAGTTCTTC
TRBV4-3	NA	16	TRBJ2-1	NA	CASSQDLRGLYNEQFF	TGCGCCAGCAGCCAAGATTTACGGGGGCTCTACAATGAGCAGTTCTTC
TRBV4-1	NA	16	TRBJ1-2	NA	CASSHAGDSSYYGYTF	TGCGCCAGCAGCCACGCAGGGGATTCATCCTACTATGGCTACACCTTC